This is a list of T cell receptor beta chains from one sample in a study of T cell changes during pregnancy in multiple sclerosis. Assay: immunoSEQ multiplex PCR; the TCRdb copy retains only in-frame clones and omits some. The data contain about 44,000 clones, 95% to 97% of them singletons. This material consisted of peripheral blood, taken in the second trimester of pregnancy. Source of these receptors: a female donor with multiple sclerosis, enrolled in a pregnancy study. Both conserved end residues are part of each CDR3. The order of the fields is clone size, D gene, V gene, J gene, CDR3 DNA, CDR3 protein. The D gene is left open where the match is weak. Clone size is stated in some rows and not others, as once, few, many or a class when expanded.

-	TRBD2	TRBV5-1	TRBJ2-7	TGCGCCAGCAGCTTATATCTATTAGCGGGAGAAATCTACGAGCAGTACTTC	CASSLYLLAGEIYEQYF
-	-	TRBV2	TRBJ2-2	TGTGCCACTACAGGGAACACCGGGGAGCTGTTTTTT	CATTGNTGELFF
-	-	TRBV9	TRBJ1-4	TGTGCCAGCAGAAGGGGCGATAATGAAAAACTGTTTTTT	CASRRGDNEKLFF
once	-	TRBV28	TRBJ1-4	TGTGCCAGCGGCGTGGGGAGTCCTGAAAAACTGTTTTTT	CASGVGSPEKLFF
-	-	TRBV6-1	TRBJ1-2	TGTGCCAGCAGTGAACTGGGGCAGGGAAGGGGCTACACCTTC	CASSELGQGRGYTF
-	-	TRBV5-5	TRBJ1-4	TGTGCCAGCAGCCCGAATCCGGTCCGTCCTGAAAAACTGTTTTTT	CASSPNPVRPEKLFF
-	-	TRBV28	TRBJ1-3	TGTGCCAGCAGTTCTCCTCGAGACAGGACTGGAAACACCATATATTTT	CASSSPRDRTGNTIYF
-	-	TRBV7-8	TRBJ1-1	TGTGCCAGCAGCTTAGCGGCCAGTAGAACGGGAGCAACCCAAGCTTTCTTT	CASSLAASRTGATQAFF
once	-	TRBV28	TRBJ1-5	TGTGCCAGCACCCCCCAGTCCGGGGGAGGCAATCAGCCCCAGCATTTT	CASTPQSGGGNQPQHF
once	-	TRBV11-2	TRBJ1-3	TGTGCCAGCAGCCTACGCCCGACACTCTCTGGAAACACCATATATTTT	CASSLRPTLSGNTIYF
-	-	TRBV5-5	TRBJ1-3	TGTGCCAGCAGCTTGGACGGGATCTCTGGAAACACCATATATTTT	CASSLDGISGNTIYF
-	-	TRBV7-2	TRBJ2-7	TGTGCCAGCAGCTTATGGGAGGACTACGAGCAGTACTTC	CASSLWEDYEQYF
-	-	TRBV28	TRBJ2-2	TGTGCCAGCAGTCTTGGCCGGGGTGAGCTGTTTTTT	CASSLGRGELFF
-	TRBD2	TRBV18	TRBJ2-5	TGTGCCAGCTCACTGGTGAGCGGGAGAGAGACCCAGTACTTC	CASSLVSGRETQYF
-	TRBD2	TRBV14	TRBJ2-1	TGTGCCAGCAGCCAAGGACTAGCGGGGAGTAATGAGCAGTTCTTC	CASSQGLAGSNEQFF
-	-	TRBV13	TRBJ1-3	TGTGCCAGCATTGGGTCAGGGAACACCATATATTTT	CASIGSGNTIYF
-	-	TRBV4-1	TRBJ1-1	TGCGCCAGCAGCCCTGGACAGCGGAACACTGAAGCTTTCTTT	CASSPGQRNTEAFF
-	-	TRBV30	TRBJ1-5	TGTGCCTGGAGTCTTGGCCCCCGTCAGCCCCAGCATTTT	CAWSLGPRQPQHF
once	-	TRBV5-1	TRBJ1-4	TGCGCCAGCAGCTCGGCGGGGAGTACAACTAATGAAAAACTGTTTTTT	CASSSAGSTTNEKLFF
-	-	TRBV5-4	TRBJ2-7	TGTGCCAGCAGCGCCGGGACTCTCAGCTCCTACGAGCAGTACTTC	CASSAGTLSSYEQYF
-	TRBD2	TRBV6-5	TRBJ2-1	TGTGCCAGCAGTTCGGGAGAAGCGGGAGCTTATGAGCAGTTCTTC	CASSSGEAGAYEQFF
-	-	TRBV19	TRBJ1-5	TGTGCCAGTAGTATAGGGACAGAAAATCAGCCCCAGCATTTT	CASSIGTENQPQHF
-	TRBD1	TRBV6-1	TRBJ2-3	TGTGCCAGCGACCAGGGGGACACAGATACGCAGTATTTT	CASDQGDTDTQYF
-	-	TRBV15	TRBJ2-1	TGTGCCACCAGCAGAGGGGGGGACTTGGTCTACAATGAGCAGTTCTTC	CATSRGGDLVYNEQFF
-	TRBD1	TRBV27	TRBJ2-5	TGTGCCAGCAGTTGGACAGGATCGAGTGAGACCCAGTACTTC	CASSWTGSSETQYF
-	-	TRBV6-6	TRBJ2-3	TGTGCCAGCAGTTACTCCGGACTCCGCACAGATACGCAGTATTTT	CASSYSGLRTDTQYF
-	TRBD1	TRBV2	TRBJ2-7	TGTGCCAGCAGCGGGACAGGCTTGAATTTTTCCGAGCAGTACTTC	CASSGTGLNFSEQYF
-	-	TRBV29-1	TRBJ1-2	TGCAGCGTTGCCGGGACTGTCCTCGTTCACACCTTC	CSVAGTVLVHTF
-	-	TRBV18	TRBJ2-1	TGTGCCAGCTCACCTTCCGGGGATGGGTACAATGAGCAGTTCTTC	CASSPSGDGYNEQFF
-	-	TRBV6-1	TRBJ2-6	TGTGCCAGCAGTGAGGAGCACTCTGGGGCCAACGTCCTGACTTTC	CASSEEHSGANVLTF
-	-	TRBV19	TRBJ2-3	TGTGCCAGTAGTATTCGACAGGGAGGTACAGATACGCAGTATTTT	CASSIRQGGTDTQYF
-	-	TRBV14	TRBJ1-1	TGTGCCAGCAGCCAAGATCAAGGCAGGGGAGCTTTCTTT	CASSQDQGRGAFF
-	-	TRBV7-6	TRBJ2-2	TGTGCCAGCAGCTTAGGCGACCGGGTTTGGAACACCGGGGAGCTGTTTTTT	CASSLGDRVWNTGELFF
-	TRBD2	TRBV7-3	TRBJ2-3	TGTGCCAGCAGCTTAACGGGGGGGAGCACAGATACGCAGTATTTT	CASSLTGGSTDTQYF
-	TRBD1	TRBV2	TRBJ1-2	TGTGCCAGCAGTGAAGAGGGGGCTGGCTATGGCTACACCTTC	CASSEEGAGYGYTF
-	-	TRBV7-3	TRBJ2-6	TGTGCCAGCAGCTCAGGGCCAGGGGTCTCGGGGGCCAACGTCCTGACTTTC	CASSSGPGVSGANVLTF
-	-	TRBV5-1	TRBJ1-1	TGCGCCAGCCATAATCCGGGGGACACTGAAGCTTTCTTT	CASHNPGDTEAFF
-	TRBD1	TRBV12-5	TRBJ1-1	TGTGCTAGTGGTTCGACAGGGGTTGCCACTGAAGCTTTCTTT	CASGSTGVATEAFF
-	-	TRBV7-8	TRBJ2-1	TGTGCCAGCAGCTTAGGGGCAAACTTCTACAATGAGCAGTTCTTC	CASSLGANFYNEQFF
-	TRBD1	TRBV29-1	TRBJ2-7	TGCAGCGTTGACACCTCGGGGACAGGTACCTACGAGCAGTACTTC	CSVDTSGTGTYEQYF
-	-	TRBV25-1	TRBJ2-2	TGTGCCAGCAGTGGGGGCAGGGTCAACACCGGGGAGCTGTTTTTT	CASSGGRVNTGELFF
-	TRBD2	TRBV7-2	TRBJ2-7	TGTGCCAGCAGCCAAATAGCGGGGGGCTTAAGCTCCTACGAGCAGTACTTC	CASSQIAGGLSSYEQYF
-	TRBD1	TRBV2	TRBJ1-4	TGTGCCAGCGGACCGGGACAGGGTTTGGGTAATGAAAAACTGTTTTTT	CASGPGQGLGNEKLFF
-	TRBD1	TRBV19	TRBJ2-5	TGTGCCAGTAAAAGACAGGGGGTAGAGACCCAGTACTTC	CASKRQGVETQYF
-	-	TRBV11-3	TRBJ2-5	TGTGCCAGCAGCTTAGAAGGGGACCAAGAGACCCAGTACTTC	CASSLEGDQETQYF
once	-	TRBV19	TRBJ1-5	TGTGCCAGTAGCATACCCCCGGGTGGAGAAAATCAGCCCCAGCATTTT	CASSIPPGGENQPQHF
-	-	TRBV28	TRBJ2-4	TGTGCCAGCAGTTTAGGGGGGACAGCCAAAAACATTCAGTACTTC	CASSLGGTAKNIQYF
medium-sized	-	TRBV4-2	TRBJ2-1	TGTGCCAGCAGCCAAGATCGTGGCCTAGCGACCTACAATGAGCAGTTCTTC	CASSQDRGLATYNEQFF
-	TRBD1	TRBV7-3	TRBJ1-2	TGTGCCAGCAGTACCGGACAGGGCTATGGCTACACCTTC	CASSTGQGYGYTF
-	-	TRBV5-1	TRBJ2-7	TGCGCCAGCAGCTGGGGGGACTCCCGGGGATACGAGCAGTACTTC	CASSWGDSRGYEQYF
once	TRBD1	TRBV27	TRBJ1-1	TGTGCCAGCAGTTTAACTACAGGGGGCAACACTGAAGCTTTCTTT	CASSLTTGGNTEAFF
-	-	TRBV6-4	TRBJ2-1	TGTGCCAGCAGCCCTGGCACTAGAGGCATGAATGAGCAGTTCTTC	CASSPGTRGMNEQFF